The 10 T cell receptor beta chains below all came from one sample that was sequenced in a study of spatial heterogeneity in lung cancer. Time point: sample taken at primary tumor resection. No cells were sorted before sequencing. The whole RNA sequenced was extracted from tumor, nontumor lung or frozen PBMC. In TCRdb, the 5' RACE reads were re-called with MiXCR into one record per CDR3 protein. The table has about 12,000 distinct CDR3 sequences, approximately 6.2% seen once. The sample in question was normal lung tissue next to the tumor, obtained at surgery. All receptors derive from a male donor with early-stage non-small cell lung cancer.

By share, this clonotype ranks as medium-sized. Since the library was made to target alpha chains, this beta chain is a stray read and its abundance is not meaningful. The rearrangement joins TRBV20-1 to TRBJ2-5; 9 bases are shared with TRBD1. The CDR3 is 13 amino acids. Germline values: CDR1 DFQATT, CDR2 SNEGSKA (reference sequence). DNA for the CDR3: TGCATCTTCTTGCGGACAGGGGAAGAGACCCAGTACTTC. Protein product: CIFLRTGEETQYF.

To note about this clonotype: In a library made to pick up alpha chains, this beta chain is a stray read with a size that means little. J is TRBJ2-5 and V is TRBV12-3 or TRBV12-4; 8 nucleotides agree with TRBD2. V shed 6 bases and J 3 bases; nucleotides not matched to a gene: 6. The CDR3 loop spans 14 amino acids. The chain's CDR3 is CASSPLAGEETQYF. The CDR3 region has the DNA TGTGCCAGCAGCCCGCTAGCGGGTGAAGAGACCCAGTACTTC.

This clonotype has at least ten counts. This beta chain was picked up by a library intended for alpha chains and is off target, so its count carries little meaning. The CDR3 here is CATSDPGLAGGSSYNEQFF. The CDR3 DNA reads TGTGCCACCAGTGATCCCGGACTAGCGGGAGGGAGCTCCTACAATGAGCAGTTCTTC. V gene TRBV24-1 combines with J gene TRBJ2-1; 15 bases line up with TRBD2. The CDR3 is 19 residues long. Trimming took 3 bases from V and 0 from J; bases not matched to a gene: 5. CDR1 KGHDR and CDR2 SFDVKD come from the germline V gene.

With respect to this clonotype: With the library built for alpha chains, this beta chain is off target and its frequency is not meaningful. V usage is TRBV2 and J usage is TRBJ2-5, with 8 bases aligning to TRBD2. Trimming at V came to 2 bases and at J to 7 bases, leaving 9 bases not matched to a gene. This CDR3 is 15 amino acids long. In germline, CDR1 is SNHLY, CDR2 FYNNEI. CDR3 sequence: CASSEIRGSGRTQYF. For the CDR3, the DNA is TGTGCCAGCAGTGAAATAAGGGGGAGCGGGAGGACCCAGTACTTC.

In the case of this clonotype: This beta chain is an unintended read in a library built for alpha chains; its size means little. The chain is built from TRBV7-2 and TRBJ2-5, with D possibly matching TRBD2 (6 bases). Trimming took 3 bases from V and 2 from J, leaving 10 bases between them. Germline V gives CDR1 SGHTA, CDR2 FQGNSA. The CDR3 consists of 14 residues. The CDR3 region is CASSFLARQETQYF. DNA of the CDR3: TGTGCCAGCAGCTTCCTAGCGCGGCAAGAGACCCAGTACTTC.

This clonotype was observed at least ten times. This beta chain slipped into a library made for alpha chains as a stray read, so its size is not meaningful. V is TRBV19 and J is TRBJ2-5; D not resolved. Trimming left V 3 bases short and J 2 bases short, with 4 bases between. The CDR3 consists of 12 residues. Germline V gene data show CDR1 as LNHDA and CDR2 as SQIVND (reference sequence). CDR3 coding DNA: TGTGCCAGTAGTATTGGACAAGAGACCCAGTACTTC. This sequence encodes CASSIGQETQYF.

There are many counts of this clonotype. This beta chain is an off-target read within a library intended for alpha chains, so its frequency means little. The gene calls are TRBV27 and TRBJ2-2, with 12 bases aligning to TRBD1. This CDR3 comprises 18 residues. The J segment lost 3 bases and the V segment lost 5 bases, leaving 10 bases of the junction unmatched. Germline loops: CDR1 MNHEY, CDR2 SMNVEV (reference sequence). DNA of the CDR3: TGTGCCAGCAGTCGCTCCGGGACAGGGGGCGTACACACCGGGGAGCTGTTTTTT. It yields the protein CASSRSGTGGVHTGELFF.

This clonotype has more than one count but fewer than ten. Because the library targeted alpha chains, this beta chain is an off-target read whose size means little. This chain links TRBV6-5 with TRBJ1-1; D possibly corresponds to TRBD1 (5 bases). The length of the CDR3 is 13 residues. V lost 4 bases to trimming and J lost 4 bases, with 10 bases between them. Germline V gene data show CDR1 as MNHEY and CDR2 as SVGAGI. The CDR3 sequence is CASSFQGGTEAFF. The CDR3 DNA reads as TGTGCCAGCAGTTTTCAGGGTGGCACTGAAGCTTTCTTT.

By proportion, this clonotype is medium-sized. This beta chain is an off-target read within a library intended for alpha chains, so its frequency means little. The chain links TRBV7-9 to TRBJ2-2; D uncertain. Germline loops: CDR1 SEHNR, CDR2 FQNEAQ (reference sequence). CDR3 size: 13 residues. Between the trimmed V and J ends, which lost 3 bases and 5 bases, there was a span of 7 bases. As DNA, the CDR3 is TGTGCCAGCAGCTTTCTTGGTACCGGGGAGCTGTTTTTT. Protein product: CASSFLGTGELFF.

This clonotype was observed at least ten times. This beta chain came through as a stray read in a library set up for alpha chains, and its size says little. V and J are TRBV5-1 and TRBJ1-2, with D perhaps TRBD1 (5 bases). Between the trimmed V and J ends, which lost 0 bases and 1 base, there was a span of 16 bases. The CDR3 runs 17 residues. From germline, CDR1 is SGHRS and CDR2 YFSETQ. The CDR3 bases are TGCGCCAGCAGCTTGGGGAAAAGGGACCCTCATAACTATGGCTACACCTTC. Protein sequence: CASSLGKRDPHNYGYTF.